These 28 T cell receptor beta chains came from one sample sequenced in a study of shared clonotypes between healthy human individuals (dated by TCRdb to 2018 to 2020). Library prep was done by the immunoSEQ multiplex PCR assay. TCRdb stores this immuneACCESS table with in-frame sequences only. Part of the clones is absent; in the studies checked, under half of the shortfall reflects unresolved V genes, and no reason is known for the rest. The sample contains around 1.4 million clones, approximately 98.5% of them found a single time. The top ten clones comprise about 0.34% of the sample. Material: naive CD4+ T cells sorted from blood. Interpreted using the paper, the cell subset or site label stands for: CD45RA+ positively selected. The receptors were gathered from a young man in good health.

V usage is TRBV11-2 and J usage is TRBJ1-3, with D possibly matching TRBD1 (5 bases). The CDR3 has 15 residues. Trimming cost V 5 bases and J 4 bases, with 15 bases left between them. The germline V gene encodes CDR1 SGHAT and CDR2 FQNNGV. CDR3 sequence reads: CASSPVWGSGNTIYF. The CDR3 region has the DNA TGTGCCAGCAGCCCTGTCTGGGGGTCCGGAAACACCATATATTTT.

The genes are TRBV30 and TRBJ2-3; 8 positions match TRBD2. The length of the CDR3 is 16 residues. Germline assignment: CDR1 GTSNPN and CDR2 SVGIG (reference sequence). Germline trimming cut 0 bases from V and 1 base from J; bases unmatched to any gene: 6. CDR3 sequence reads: CAWSVGGRTGTDTQYF. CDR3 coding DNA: TGTGCCTGGAGTGTGGGCGGGAGGACTGGCACAGATACGCAGTATTTT.

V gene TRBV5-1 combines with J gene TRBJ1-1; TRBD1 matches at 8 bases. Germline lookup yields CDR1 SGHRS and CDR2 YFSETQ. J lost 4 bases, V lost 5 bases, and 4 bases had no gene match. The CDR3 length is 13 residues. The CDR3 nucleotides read TGCGCCAGCAGTGGACAGGGACGCACTGAAGCTTTCTTT. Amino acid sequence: CASSGQGRTEAFF.

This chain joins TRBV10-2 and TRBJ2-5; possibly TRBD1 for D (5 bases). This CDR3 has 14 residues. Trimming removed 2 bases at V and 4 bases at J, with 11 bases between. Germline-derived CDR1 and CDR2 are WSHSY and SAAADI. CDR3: CASSEQGIRETQYF. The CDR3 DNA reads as TGCGCCAGCAGTGAGCAGGGTATTAGAGAGACCCAGTACTTC.

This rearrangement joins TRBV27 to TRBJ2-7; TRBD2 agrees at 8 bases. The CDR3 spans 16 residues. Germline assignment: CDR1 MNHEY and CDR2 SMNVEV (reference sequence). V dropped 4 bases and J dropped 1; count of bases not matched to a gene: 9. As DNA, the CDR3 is TGTGCCAGCAGTTCCATAGCGGGAAGACTATCCTACGAGCAGTACTTC. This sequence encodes CASSSIAGRLSYEQYF.

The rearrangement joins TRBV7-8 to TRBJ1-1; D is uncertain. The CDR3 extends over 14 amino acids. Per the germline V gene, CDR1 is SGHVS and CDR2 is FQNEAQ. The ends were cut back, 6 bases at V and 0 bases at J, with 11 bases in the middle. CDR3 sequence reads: CASRGGRMNTEAFF. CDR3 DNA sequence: TGTGCCAGCAGGGGAGGAAGGATGAACACTGAAGCTTTCTTT.

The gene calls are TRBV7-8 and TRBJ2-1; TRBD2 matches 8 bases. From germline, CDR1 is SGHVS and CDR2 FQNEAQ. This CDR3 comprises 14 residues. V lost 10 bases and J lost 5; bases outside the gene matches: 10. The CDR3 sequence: CAISLAEGNNEQFF. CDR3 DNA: TGTGCCATCTCACTAGCGGAGGGGAACAATGAGCAGTTCTTC.

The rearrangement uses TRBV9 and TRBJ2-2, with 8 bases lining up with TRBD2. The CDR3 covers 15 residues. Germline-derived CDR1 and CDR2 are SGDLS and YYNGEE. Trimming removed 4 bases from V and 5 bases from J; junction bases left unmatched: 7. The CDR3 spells CASSPIAGKTGELFF. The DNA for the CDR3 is TGTGCCAGCAGCCCCATAGCGGGAAAAACCGGGGAGCTGTTTTTT.

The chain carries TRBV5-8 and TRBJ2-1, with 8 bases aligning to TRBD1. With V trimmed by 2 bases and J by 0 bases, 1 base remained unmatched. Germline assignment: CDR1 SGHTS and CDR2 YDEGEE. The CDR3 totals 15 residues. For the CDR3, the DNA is TGTGCCAGCAGCTTCGACAGGGGCTCCTACAATGAGCAGTTCTTC. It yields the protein CASSFDRGSYNEQFF.

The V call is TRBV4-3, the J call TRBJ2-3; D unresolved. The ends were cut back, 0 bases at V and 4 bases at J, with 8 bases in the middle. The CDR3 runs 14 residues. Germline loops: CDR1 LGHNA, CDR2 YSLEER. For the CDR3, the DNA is TGCGCCAGCAGCCAAGAACCAGGTTCAGATACGCAGTATTTT. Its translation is CASSQEPGSDTQYF.

The CDR3 sequence: CASSLAAGTGGGGANVLTF. In DNA form, the CDR3 reads TGCGCCAGCAGCTTGGCAGCCGGGACAGGGGGCGGTGGGGCCAACGTCCTGACTTTC. The chain carries TRBV5-1 and TRBJ2-6; 12 bases are shared with TRBD1. The CDR3 extends over 19 amino acids. CDR1 SGHRS and CDR2 YFSETQ come from the germline V gene. Trimming took 0 bases from V and 3 from J; bases not matched to a gene: 7.

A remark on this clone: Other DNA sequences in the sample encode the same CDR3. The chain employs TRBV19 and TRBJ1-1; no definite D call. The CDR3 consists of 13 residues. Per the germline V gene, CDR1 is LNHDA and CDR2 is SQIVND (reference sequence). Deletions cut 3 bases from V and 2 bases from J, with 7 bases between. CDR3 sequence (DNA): TGTGCCAGTAGTATTTTGGACAACACTGAAGCTTTCTTT. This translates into CASSILDNTEAFF.

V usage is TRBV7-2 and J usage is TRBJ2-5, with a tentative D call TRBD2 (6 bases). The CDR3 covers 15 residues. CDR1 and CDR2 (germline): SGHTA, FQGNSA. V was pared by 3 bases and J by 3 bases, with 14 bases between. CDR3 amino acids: CASSFSGGGKETQYF. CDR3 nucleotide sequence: TGTGCCAGCAGCTTTTCTGGCGGAGGGAAAGAGACCCAGTACTTC.

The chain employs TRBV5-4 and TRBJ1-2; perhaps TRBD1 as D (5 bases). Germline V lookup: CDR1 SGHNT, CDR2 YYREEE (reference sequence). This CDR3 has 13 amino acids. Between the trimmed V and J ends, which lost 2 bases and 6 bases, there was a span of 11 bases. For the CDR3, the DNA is TGTGCCAGCAGCTTTTCGGGACGGGATGGCTACACCTTC. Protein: CASSFSGRDGYTF. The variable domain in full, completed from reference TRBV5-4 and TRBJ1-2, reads ETGVTQSPTHLIKTRGQQVTLRCSSQSGHNTVSWYQQALGQGPQFIFQYYREEENGRGNFPPRFSGLQFPNYSSELNVNALELDDSALYLCASSFSGRDGYTFGSGTRLTVV.

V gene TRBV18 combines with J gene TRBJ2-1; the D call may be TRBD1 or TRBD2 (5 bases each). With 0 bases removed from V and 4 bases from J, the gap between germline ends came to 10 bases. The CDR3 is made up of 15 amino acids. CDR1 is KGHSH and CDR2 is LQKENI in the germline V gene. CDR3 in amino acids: CASSPPGTLYNEQFF. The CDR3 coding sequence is TGTGCCAGCTCACCACCGGGGACCCTATACAATGAGCAGTTCTTC.

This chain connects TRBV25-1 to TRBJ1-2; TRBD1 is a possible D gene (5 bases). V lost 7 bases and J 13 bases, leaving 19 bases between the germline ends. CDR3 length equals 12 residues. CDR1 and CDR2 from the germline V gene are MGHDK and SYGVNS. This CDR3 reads CASIRTLGLFTF. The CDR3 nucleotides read TGTGCCAGCATCCGGACACTGGGTTTATTCACCTTC.

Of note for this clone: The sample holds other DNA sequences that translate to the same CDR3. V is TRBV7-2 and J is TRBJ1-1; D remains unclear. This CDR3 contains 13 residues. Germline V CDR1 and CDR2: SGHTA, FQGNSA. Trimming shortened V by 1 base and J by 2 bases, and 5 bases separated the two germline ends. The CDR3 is CASSLVGNTEAFF. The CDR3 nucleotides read TGTGCCAGCAGCTTAGTAGGTAACACTGAAGCTTTCTTT.

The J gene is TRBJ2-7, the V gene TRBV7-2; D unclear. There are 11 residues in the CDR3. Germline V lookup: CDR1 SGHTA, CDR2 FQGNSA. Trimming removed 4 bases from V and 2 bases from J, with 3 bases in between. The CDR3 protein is CASSWAYEQYF. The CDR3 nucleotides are TGTGCCAGCAGCTGGGCCTACGAGCAGTACTTC.

This CDR3 is CASSTDRNSYEQYF. The CDR3 nucleotides are TGTGCCAGCAGCACGGACAGGAACTCCTACGAGCAGTACTTC. This sequence joins TRBV5-8 and TRBJ2-7; 7 positions match TRBD1. The CDR3 is 14 residues long. Trimming at V came to 4 bases and at J to 0 bases, leaving 4 bases not matched to a gene. Germline CDR1 and CDR2: SGHTS and YDEGEE.

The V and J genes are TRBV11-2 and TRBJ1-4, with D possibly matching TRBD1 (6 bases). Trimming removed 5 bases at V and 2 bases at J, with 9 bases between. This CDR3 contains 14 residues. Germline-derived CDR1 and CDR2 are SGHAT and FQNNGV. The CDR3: CASSRGATNEKLFF. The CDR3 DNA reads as TGTGCCAGCAGCCGGGGGGCTACTAATGAAAAACTGTTTTTT.

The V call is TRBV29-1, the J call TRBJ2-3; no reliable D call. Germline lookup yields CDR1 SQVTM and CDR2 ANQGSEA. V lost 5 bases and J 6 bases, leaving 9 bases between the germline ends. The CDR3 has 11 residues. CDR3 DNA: TGCAGCGTTACCCGCGTGGATACGCAGTATTTT. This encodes CSVTRVDTQYF.

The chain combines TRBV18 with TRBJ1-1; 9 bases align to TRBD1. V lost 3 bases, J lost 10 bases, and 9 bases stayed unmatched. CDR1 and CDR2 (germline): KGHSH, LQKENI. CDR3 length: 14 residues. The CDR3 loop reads CASSPNEQGALAFF. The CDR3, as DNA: TGTGCCAGCTCACCTAACGAACAGGGGGCGTTAGCTTTCTTT.

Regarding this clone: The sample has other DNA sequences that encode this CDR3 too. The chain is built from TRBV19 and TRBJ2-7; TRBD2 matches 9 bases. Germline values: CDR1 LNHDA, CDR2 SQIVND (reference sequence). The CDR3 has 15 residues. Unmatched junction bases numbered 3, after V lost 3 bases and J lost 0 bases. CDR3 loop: CASSIVSGSSYEQYF. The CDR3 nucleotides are TGTGCCAGTAGTATCGTTAGCGGGAGCTCCTACGAGCAGTACTTC.

In DNA, the CDR3 is TGCGCCAGCAGCTTGGGCAACACCGGGGCCACTGAAGCTTTCTTT. Its translation is CASSLGNTGATEAFF. V and J are TRBV5-1 and TRBJ1-1, with a possible D match to TRBD1 (5 bases). Trimming removed 0 bases from V and 4 bases from J, with 13 bases in between. Per the germline V gene, CDR1 is SGHRS and CDR2 is YFSETQ. The CDR3 runs to 15 residues. The full variable domain, completed using reference TRBV5-1 and TRBJ1-1, is KAGVTQTPRYLIKTRGQQVTLSCSPISGHRSVSWYQQTPGQGLQFLFEYFSETQRNKGNFPGRFSGRQFSNSRSEMNVSTLELGDSALYLCASSLGNTGATEAFFGQGTRLTVV.

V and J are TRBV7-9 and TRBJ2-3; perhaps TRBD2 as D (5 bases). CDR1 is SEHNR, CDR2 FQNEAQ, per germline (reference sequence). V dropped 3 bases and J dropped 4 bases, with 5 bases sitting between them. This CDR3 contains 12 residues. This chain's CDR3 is CASSFSADTQYF. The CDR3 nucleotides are TGTGCCAGCAGCTTTAGCGCAGATACGCAGTATTTT.

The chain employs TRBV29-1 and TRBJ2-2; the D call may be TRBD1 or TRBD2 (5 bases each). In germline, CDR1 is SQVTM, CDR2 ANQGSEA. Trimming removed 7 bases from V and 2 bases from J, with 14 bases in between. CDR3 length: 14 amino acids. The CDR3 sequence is CSARPGTNTGELFF. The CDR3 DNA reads TGCAGCGCGAGACCCGGGACCAACACCGGGGAGCTGTTTTTT.

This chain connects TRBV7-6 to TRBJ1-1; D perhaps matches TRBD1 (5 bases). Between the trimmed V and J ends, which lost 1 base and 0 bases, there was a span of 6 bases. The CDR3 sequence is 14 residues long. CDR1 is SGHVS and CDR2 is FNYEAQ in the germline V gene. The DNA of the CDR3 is TGTGCCAGCAGCTTAGGGGGCCTGAACACTGAAGCTTTCTTT. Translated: CASSLGGLNTEAFF.

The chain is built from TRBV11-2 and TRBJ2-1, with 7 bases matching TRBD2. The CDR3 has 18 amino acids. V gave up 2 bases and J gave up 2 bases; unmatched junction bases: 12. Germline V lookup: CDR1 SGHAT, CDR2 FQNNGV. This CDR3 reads CASSLRPSGGTTYNEQFF. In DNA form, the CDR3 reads TGTGCCAGCAGCTTAAGGCCTAGCGGCGGGACGACCTACAATGAGCAGTTCTTC.